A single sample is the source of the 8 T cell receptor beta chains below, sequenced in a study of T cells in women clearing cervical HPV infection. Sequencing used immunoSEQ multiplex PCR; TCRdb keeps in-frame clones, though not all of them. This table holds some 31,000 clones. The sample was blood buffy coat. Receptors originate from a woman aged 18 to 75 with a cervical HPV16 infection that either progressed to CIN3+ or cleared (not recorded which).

CDR3: CASSMGIDRVSYEQYF. The sequenced CDR3 bases are TGTGCCAGTAGTATGGGGATTGACAGGGTGTCCTACGAG. This chain links TRBV19 with TRBJ2-7; 7 nucleotides line up with TRBD1. The CDR3 end is not reached by the read, which stops 3 residues before it; the germline J gene fills it in. Germline assignment: CDR1 LNHDA and CDR2 SQIVND (reference sequence). The V segment lost 3 bases and the J segment 1 base; nucleotides outside the gene matches: 9. The CDR3 has 16 amino acids.

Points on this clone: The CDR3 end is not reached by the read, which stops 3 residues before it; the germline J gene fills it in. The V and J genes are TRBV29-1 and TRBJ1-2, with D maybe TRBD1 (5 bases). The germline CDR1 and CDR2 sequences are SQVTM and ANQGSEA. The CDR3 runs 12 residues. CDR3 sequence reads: CSATYQGEGYTF. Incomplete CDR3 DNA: TGCAGCGCAACTTATCAGGGCGAGGGC.

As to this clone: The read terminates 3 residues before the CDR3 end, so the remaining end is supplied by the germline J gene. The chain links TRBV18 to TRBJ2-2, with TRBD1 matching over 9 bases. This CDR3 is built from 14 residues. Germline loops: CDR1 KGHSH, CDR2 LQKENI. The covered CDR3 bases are TGTGCCAGCTCACCAGGGACAGGGCGGGAAAAG. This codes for CASSPGTGREK. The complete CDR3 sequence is CASSPGTGREKLFF.

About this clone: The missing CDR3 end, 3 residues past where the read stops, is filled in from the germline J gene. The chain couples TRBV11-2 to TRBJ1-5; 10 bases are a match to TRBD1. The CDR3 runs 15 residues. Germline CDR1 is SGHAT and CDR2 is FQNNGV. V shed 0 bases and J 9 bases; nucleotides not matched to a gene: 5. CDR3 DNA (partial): TGTGCCAGCAGCTTAGAGACAGGGGGCGCGGGGCCC. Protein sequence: CASSLETGGAGP. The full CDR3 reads CASSLETGGAGPQHF.

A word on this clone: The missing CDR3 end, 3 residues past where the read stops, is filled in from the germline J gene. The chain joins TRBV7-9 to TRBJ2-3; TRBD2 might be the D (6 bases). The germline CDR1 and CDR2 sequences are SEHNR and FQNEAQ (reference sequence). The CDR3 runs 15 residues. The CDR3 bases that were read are TGTGCCAGCAGCTTAGGGGGGGTGAGCAATCAGCCG. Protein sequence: CASSLGGVSNQP. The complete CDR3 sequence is CASSLGGVSNQPQYF.

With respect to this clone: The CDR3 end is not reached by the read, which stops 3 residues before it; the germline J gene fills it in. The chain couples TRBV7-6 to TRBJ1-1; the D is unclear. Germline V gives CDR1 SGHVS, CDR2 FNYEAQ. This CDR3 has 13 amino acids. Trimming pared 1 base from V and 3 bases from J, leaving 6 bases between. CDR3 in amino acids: CASSLVRDTEAFF. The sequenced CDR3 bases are TGTGCCAGCAGCTTAGTGCGGGACACTGAA.

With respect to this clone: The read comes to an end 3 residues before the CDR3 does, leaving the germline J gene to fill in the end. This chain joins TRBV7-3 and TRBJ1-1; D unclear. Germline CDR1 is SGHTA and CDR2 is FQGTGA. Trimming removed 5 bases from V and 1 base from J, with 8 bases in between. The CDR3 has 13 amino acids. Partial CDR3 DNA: TGTGCCAGCAGCCCACGGTCGAACACTGAA. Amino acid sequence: CASSPRSNTE. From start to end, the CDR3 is CASSPRSNTEAFF.

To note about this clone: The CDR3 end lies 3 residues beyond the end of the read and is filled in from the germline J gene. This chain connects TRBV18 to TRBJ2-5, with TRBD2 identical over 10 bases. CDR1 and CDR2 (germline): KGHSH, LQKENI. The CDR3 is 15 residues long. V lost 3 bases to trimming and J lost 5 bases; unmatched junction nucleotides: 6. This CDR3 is CASSPPSGRGETQYF. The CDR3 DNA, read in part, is TGTGCCAGCTCACCCCCTAGCGGGAGAGGGGAGACC.